This T cell receptor beta chain stems from a study of CD8 T cells in ankylosing spondylitis. Findings and caveats of the study: Disease-linked clones proved CD8+ and comparatively uncommon in peripheral blood. It appeared that ankylosing spondylitis blood was characterized by a TCR beta motif of 8 or 9 highly homologous variants.

V was shortened by 8 bases and J by 7 bases, with 7 bases between the two germline ends. The CDR3 spans 11 residues. The germline CDR1 and CDR2 sequences are KGHDR and SFDVKD. A remark on this clonotype: Its antigen remains unidentified.

TCRdb called the 5' RACE reads again in MiXCR, with one record for every CDR3 protein. The sample includes 700,000 to 850,000 distinct CDR3 sequences, about 10% seen only once; the top ten take approximately 0.46%. The chain combines TRBV24-1 with TRBJ2-2, with D maybe TRBD1 (5 bases). The clonotype was recovered from a male donor with ankylosing spondylitis. The specimen sequenced was blood, either unsorted or a sorted T cell fraction (not recorded which). This chain's CDR3 is CATTQGGELFF. DNA for the CDR3: TGTGCCACCACCCAGGGCGGGGAGCTGTTTTTT.